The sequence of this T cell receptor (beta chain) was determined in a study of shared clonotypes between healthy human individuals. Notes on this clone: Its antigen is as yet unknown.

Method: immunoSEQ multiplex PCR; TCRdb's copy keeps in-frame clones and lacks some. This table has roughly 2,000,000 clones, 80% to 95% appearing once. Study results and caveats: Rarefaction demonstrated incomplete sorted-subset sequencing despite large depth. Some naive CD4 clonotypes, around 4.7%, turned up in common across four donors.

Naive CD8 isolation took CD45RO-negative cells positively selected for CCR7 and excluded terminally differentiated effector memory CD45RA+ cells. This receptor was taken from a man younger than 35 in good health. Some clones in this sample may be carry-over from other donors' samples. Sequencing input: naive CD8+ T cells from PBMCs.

The chain's CDR3 is CASSFVDSGSYNEQFF. CDR3 bases: TGTGCCAGCAGCTTCGTTGATAGCGGGAGTTACAATGAGCAGTTCTTC. The genes are TRBV7-9 and TRBJ2-1; TRBD2 agrees at 9 bases. CDR1 and CDR2 from the germline V gene are SEHNR and FQNEAQ (reference sequence). The CDR3 runs to 16 residues. V shed 3 bases and J 4 bases; nucleotides not matched to a gene: 7.